This T cell receptor beta chain stems from a study of blood T cell repertoires in COVID-19. In the study overall: Specimens from acute and convalescent COVID-19 originated in the United States, Italy and Spain. Sample material is recorded as cDNA or gDNA derived from T cells, B-cell-depleted T cells, or PBMCs.

With V trimmed by 4 bases and J by 4 bases, 6 bases remained unmatched. Germline V gene sequence: CDR1 SGHTA, CDR2 FQGNSA. This CDR3 has 14 residues. As processed by the authors: Estimation of nucleated cell counts was performed using reference gene primer amplification. The method was immunoSEQ multiplex PCR; TCRdb's version includes in-frame clones alone and lacks a portion of them. Clonal size and the V and J genes are those of that table, whereas D and trimming came from the DNA. The top ten hold just over 0.55% of the sample, which has roughly 150,000 clones, approximately 80% seen once. V usage is TRBV7-2 and J usage is TRBJ2-7; TRBD2 agrees at 8 bases. This receptor was identified in a man aged 60 to 75 with acute or convalescent COVID-19. Sequencing input: peripheral blood. In nucleotides, the CDR3 is TGTGCCAGCAGCTCGGGACTAGGGCAGTACGAGCAGTACTTC. Encoded protein: CASSSGLGQYEQYF.